This T cell receptor (beta chain) was identified in a study of graft-versus-host responses after intestinal transplantation. Study details: Following induction with anti-thymocyte globulin, all recipients were given tacrolimus and steroids for two to three years.

TCRdb's table, derived via immunoSEQ multiplex PCR, lists solely in-frame clones and lacks some. The sample shows over 85,000 clones, just under 95% of them seen only once. For this clone: Its cognate antigen is unknown.

Germline CDR1 MNHEY, CDR2 SVGAGI. Unmatched junction bases numbered 5, after V lost 5 bases and J lost 5 bases. This CDR3 has 14 amino acids. The material sequenced was unstimulated CD8+ T cells sorted from spleen or lymph node cells, taken before intestinal transplant. The chain combines TRBV6-5 with TRBJ1-3; TRBD1 matches 8 bases. This receptor was identified in a human donor who received an intestinal transplant. The CDR3 reads CASSDDRGRNTIYF. The CDR3 coding sequence is TGTGCCAGCAGTGACGACAGGGGACGAAACACCATATATTTT.